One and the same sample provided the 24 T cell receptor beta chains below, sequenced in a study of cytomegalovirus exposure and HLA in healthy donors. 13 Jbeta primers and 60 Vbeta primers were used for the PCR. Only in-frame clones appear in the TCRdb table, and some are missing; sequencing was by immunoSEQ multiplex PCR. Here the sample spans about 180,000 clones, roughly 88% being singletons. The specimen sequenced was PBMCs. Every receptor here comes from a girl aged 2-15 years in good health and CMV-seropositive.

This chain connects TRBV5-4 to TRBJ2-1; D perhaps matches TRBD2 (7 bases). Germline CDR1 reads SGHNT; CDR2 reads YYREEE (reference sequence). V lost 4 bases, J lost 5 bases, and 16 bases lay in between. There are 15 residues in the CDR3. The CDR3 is CASSGARGGHNEQFF. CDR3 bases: TGTGCCAGCAGCGGCGCTAGGGGGGGACACAATGAGCAGTTCTTC.

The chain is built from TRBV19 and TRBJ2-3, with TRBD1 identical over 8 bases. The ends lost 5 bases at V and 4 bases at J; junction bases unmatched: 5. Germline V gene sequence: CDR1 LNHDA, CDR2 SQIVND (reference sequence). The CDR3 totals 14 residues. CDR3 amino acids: CASSLRTGSDTQYF. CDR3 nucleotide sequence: TGTGCCAGTAGTCTAAGGACAGGGTCAGATACGCAGTATTTT. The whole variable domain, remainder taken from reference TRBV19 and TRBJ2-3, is DGGITQSPKYLFRKEGQNVTLSCEQNLNHDAMYWYRQDPGQGLRLIYYSQIVNDFQKGDIAEGYSVSREKKESFPLTVTSAQKNPTAFYLCASSLRTGSDTQYFGPGTRLTVL.

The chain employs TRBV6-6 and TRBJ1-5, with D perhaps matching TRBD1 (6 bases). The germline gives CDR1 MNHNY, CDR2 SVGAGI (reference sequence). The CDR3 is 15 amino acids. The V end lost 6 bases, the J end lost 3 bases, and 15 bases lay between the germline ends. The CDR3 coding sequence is TGTGCCAGCAGCCCACTGGGACACAACAATCAGCCCCAGCATTTT. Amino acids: CASSPLGHNNQPQHF.

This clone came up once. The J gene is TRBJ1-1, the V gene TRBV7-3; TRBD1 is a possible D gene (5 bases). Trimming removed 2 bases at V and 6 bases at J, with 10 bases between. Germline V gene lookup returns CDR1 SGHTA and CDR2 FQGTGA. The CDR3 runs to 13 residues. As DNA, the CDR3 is TGTGCCAGCAGCTTAGACCCCAGGGCTGAAGCTTTCTTT. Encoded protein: CASSLDPRAEAFF.

The CDR3 loop reads CASSSGTGRFDGYTF. The CDR3 bases are TGTGCCAGCAGCTCTGGGACAGGGAGGTTCGATGGCTACACCTTC. V and J are TRBV7-8 and TRBJ1-2, with TRBD1 identical over 9 bases. This CDR3 is 15 amino acids long. The germline CDR1 and CDR2 sequences are SGHVS and FQNEAQ. V shed 4 bases, J shed 6 bases, and the junction held 9 bases outside the gene matches.

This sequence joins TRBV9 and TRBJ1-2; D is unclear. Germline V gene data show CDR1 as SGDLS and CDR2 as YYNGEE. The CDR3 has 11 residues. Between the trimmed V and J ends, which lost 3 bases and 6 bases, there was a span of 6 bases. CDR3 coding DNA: TGTGCCAGCAGCGCCCCCGATGGCTACACCTTC. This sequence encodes CASSAPDGYTF.

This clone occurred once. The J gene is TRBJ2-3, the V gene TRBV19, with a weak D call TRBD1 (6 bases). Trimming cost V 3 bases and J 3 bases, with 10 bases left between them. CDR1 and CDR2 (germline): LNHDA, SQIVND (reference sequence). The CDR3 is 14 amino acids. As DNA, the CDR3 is TGTGCCAGTAGTATGCAGGGGCGGACAGATACGCAGTATTTT. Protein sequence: CASSMQGRTDTQYF.

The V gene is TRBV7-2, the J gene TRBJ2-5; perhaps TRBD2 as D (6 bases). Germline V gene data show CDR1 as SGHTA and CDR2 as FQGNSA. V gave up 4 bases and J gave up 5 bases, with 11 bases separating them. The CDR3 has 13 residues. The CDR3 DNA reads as TGTGCCAGCAGCTCGGGGGTTTCGGAGACCCAGTACTTC. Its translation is CASSSGVSETQYF.

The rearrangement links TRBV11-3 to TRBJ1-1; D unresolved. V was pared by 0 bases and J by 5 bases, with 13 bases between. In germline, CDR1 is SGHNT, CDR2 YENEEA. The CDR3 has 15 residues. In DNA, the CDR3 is TGTGCCAGCAGCTTAGATCAATGGGAGGGAACTGAAGCTTTCTTT. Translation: CASSLDQWEGTEAFF.

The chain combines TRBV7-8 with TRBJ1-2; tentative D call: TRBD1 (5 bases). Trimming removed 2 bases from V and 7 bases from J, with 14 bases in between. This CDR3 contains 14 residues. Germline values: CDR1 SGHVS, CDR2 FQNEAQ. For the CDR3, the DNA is TGTGCCAGCAGCTTAAGCGGGACCCGAAGTGGCTACACCTTC. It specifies CASSLSGTRSGYTF.

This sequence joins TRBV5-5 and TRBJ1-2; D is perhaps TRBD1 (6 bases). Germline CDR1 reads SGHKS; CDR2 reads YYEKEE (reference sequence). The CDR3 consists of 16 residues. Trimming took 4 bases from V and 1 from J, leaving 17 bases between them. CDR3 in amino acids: CASSPNPGQSNYGYTF. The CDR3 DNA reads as TGTGCCAGCAGCCCCAACCCAGGACAGAGTAACTATGGCTACACCTTC.

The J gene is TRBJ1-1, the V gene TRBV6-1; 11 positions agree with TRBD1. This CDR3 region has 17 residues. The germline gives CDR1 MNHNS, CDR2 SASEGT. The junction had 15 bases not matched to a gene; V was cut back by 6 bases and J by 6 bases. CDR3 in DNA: TGTGCCAGCAGGGAAACCGGGACAGGGGGGATGCAACCTGAAGCTTTCTTT. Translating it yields CASRETGTGGMQPEAFF.

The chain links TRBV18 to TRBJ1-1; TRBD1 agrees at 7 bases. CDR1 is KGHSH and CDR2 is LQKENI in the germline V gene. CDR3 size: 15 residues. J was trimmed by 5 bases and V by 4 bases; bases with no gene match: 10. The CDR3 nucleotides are TGTGCCAGCTCACTGCCCCGGGACAGCGTGACTGAAGCTTTCTTT. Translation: CASSLPRDSVTEAFF. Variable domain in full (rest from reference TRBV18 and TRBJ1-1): NAGVMQNPRHLVRRRGQEARLRCSPMKGHSHVYWYRQLPEEGLKFMVYLQKENIIDESGMPKERFSAEFPKEGPSILRIQQVVRGDSAAYFCASSLPRDSVTEAFFGQGTRLTVV.

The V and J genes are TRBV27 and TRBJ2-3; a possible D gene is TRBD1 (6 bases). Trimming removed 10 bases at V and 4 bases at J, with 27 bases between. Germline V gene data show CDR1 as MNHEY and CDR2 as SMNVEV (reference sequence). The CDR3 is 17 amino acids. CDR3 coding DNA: TGTGCCACCAAAGGGGGTCCCTTGGATATGAGAGCAGATACGCAGTATTTT. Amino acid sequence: CATKGGPLDMRADTQYF.

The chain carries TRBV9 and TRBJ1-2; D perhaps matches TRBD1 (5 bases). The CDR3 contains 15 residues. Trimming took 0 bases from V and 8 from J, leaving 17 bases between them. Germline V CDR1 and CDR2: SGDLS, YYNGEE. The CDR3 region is CASSVDPGPIGGYTF. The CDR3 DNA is TGTGCCAGCAGCGTAGATCCAGGGCCGATCGGGGGCTACACCTTC.

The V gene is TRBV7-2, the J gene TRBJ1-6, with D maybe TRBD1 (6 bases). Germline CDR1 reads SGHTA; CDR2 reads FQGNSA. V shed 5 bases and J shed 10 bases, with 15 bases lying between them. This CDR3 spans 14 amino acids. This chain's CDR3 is CASSMIRGGSPLHF. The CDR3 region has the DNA TGTGCCAGCAGCATGATACGGGGGGGCTCACCCCTCCACTTT.

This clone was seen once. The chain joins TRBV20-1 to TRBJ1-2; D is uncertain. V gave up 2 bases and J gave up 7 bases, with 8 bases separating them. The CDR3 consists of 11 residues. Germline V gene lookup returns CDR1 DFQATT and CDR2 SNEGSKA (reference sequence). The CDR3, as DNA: TGCAGTGCTAGACGTCCCGGTGGCTACACCTTC. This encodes CSARRPGGYTF.

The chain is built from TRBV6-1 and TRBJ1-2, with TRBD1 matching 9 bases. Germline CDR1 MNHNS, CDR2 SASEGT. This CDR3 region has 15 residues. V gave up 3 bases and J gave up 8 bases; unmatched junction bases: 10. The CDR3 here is CASSDVGQGRGGYTF. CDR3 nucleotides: TGTGCCAGCAGTGATGTGGGACAGGGTAGAGGGGGCTACACCTTC.

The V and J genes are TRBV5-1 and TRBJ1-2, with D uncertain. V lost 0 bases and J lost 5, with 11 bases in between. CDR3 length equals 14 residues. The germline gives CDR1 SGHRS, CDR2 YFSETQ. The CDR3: CASSLDSFYYGYTF. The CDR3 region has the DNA TGCGCCAGCAGCTTGGACAGTTTCTATTATGGCTACACCTTC.

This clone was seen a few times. The CDR3 sequence: CALGGEGYGYTF. CDR3 sequence (DNA): TGTGCCCTCGGGGGGGAGGGCTATGGCTACACCTTC. The chain uses TRBV7-9 and TRBJ1-2, with TRBD1 as a possible D gene (5 bases). The CDR3 runs to 12 residues. Per the germline V gene, CDR1 is SEHNR and CDR2 is FQNEAQ (reference sequence). V lost 11 bases, J lost 4 bases, and 14 bases lay in between.

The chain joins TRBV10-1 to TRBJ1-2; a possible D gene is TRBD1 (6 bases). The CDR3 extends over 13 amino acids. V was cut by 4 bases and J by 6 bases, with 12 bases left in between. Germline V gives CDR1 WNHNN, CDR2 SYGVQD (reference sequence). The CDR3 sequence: CASSAEQGNGYTF. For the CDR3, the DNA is TGCGCCAGCAGTGCTGAGCAGGGGAATGGCTACACCTTC.

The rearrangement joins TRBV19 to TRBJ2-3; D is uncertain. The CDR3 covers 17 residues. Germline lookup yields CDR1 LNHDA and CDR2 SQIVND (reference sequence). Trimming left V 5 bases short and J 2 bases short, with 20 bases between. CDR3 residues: CASSPRDSSHYTDTQYF. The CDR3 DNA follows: TGTGCCAGTAGTCCCCGTGACTCGTCCCACTACACAGATACGCAGTATTTT. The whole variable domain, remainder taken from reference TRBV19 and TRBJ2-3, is DGGITQSPKYLFRKEGQNVTLSCEQNLNHDAMYWYRQDPGQGLRLIYYSQIVNDFQKGDIAEGYSVSREKKESFPLTVTSAQKNPTAFYLCASSPRDSSHYTDTQYFGPGTRLTVL.

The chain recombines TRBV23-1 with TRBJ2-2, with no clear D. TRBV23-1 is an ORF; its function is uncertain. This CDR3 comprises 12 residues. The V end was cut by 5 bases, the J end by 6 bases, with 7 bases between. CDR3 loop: CASSVSAGELFF. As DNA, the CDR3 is TGCGCCAGCAGTGTTTCCGCCGGGGAGCTGTTTTTT.

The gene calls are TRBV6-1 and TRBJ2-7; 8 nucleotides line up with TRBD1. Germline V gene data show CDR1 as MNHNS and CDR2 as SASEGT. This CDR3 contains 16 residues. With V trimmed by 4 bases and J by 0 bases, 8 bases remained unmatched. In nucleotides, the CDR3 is TGTGCCAGCAGTGGGTTCTCGGGACAGGTCTCCTACGAGCAGTACTTC. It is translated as CASSGFSGQVSYEQYF.